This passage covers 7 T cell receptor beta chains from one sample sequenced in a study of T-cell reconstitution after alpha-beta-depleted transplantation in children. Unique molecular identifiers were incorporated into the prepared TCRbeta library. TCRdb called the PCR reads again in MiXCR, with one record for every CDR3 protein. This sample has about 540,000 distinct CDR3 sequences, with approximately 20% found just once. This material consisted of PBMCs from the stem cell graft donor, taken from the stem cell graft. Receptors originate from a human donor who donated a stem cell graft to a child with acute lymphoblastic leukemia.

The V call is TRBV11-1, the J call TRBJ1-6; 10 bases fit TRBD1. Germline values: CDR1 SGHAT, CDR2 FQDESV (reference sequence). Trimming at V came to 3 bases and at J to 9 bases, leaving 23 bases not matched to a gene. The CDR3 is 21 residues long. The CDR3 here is CASSFRAPGQGRVEEFSPLHF. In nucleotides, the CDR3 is TGTGCCAGCAGCTTTCGTGCCCCGGGACAGGGGCGTGTTGAGGAATTTTCACCCCTCCACTTT.

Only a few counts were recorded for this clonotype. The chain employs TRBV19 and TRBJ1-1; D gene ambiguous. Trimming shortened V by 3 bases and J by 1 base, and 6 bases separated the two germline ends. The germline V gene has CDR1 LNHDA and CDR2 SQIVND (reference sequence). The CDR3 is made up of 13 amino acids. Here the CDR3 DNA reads TGTGCCAGTAGTATGGGTTGGAACACTGAAGCTTTCTTT. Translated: CASSMGWNTEAFF. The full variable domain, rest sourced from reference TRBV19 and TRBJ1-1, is DGGITQSPKYLFRKEGQNVTLSCEQNLNHDAMYWYRQDPGQGLRLIYYSQIVNDFQKGDIAEGYSVSREKKESFPLTVTSAQKNPTAFYLCASSMGWNTEAFFGQGTRLTVV.

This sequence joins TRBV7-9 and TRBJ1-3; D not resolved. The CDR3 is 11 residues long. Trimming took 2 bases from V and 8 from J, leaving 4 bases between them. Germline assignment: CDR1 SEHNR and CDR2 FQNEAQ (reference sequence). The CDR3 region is CASSLRDTIYF. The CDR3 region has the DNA TGTGCCAGCAGCTTAAGAGACACCATATATTTT.

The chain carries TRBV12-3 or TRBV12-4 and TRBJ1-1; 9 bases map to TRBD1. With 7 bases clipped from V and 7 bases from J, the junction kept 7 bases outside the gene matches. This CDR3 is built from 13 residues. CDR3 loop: CASINRGRDEAFF. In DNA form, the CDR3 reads TGTGCCAGCATAAACAGGGGGCGGGATGAAGCTTTCTTT.

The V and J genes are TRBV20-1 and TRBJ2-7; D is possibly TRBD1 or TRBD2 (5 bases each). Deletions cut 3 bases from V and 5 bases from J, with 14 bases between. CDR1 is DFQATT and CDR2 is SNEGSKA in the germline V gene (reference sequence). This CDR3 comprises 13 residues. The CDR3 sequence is CSARGPGDHEQYF. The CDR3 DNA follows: TGCAGTGCTAGGGGGCCTGGGGACCACGAGCAGTACTTC.

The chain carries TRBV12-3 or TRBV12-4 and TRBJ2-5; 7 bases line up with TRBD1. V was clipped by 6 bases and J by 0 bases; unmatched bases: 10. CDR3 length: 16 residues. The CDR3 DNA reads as TGTGCCAGCAGGGTGACAGGGAGAGGGGACCAAGAGACCCAGTACTTC. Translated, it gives CASRVTGRGDQETQYF.

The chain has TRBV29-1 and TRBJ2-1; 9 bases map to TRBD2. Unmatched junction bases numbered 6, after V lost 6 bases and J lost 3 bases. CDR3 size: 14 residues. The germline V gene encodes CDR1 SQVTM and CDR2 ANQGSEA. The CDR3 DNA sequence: TGCAGCGTGGGACTAGCCGGGGACTACAATGAGCAGTTCTTC. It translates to CSVGLAGDYNEQFF.